This T cell receptor beta chain is drawn from a study of T cell responses to AZD1222 COVID-19 vaccine. The CDR3 is 13 amino acids. Germline V gene lookup returns CDR1 MDHEN and CDR2 SYDVKM. Trimming took off 2 bases at V and 0 bases at J, with 4 bases between the two ends. The repertoire was sequenced with immunoSEQ multiplex PCR; TCRdb's copy has only in-frame clones and lacks some. The data show about 140,000 clones, about 87% seen once. The receptor was derived from an adult in good health. This chain links TRBV28 with TRBJ1-2, with no clear D. This sample comprised peripheral blood, obtained on day 0 of AZD1222 vaccination. CDR3: CASSLPTNYGYTF. The CDR3 DNA reads TGTGCCAGCAGTTTACCTACTAACTATGGCTACACCTTC.